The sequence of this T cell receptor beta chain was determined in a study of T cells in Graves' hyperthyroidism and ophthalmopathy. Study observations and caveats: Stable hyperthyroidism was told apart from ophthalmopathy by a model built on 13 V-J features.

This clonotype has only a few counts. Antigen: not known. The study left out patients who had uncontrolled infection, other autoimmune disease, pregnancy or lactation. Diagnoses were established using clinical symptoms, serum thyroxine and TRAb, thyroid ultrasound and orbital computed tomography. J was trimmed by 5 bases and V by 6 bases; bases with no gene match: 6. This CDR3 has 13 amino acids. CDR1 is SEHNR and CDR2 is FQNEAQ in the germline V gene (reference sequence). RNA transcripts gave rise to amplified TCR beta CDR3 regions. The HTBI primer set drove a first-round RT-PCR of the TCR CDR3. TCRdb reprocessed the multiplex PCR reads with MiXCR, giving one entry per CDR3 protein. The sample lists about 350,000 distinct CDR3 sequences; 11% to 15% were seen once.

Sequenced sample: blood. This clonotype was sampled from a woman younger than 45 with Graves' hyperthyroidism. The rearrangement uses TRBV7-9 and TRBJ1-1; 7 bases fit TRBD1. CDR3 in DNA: TGTGCCAGCAGACAAACAGGGGCAACTGAAGCTTTCTTT. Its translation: CASRQTGATEAFF. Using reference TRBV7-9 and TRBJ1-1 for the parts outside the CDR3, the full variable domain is DTGVSQNPRHKITKRGQNVTFRCDPISEHNRLYWYRQTLGQGPEFLTYFQNEAQLEKSRLLSDRFSAERPKGSFSTLEIQRTEQGDSAMYLCASRQTGATEAFFGQGTRLTVV.